The rows below give T cell receptor beta chains drawn from one sample of a study of CD4 T cells in relation to SARS-CoV-2 and coronaviruses. Assay: immunoSEQ multiplex PCR; the TCRdb copy retains only in-frame clones and omits some. The sample has 41,000 or so clones, over 75% seen once. These receptors are not linked to any known antigen. Sequencing used naive CD4+ T cells from PBMCs, cultured in vitro. The receptor source for this set is an adult with COVID-19. CDR3s include the opening cysteine and the closing phenylalanine or tryptophan. The D gene is left open where the match is weak. The listing skips clone size in some rows; elsewhere it reads once, few, many or a size class.

TRBV19,few,TRBJ1-2,TRBD1,CASSMTGHGYTF,TGTGCCAGTAGTATGACAGGGCATGGCTACACCTTC
TRBV7-2,.,TRBJ1-5,.,CASSLFRYQPQHF,TGTGCCAGCAGCTTATTTCGGTATCAGCCCCAGCATTTT
TRBV4-3,.,TRBJ2-3,.,CASSLFQVGSDTQYF,TGCGCCAGCAGCCTCTTCCAGGTTGGATCAGATACGCAGTATTTT
TRBV2,.,TRBJ2-7,.,CASSASPRYEQYF,TGTGCCAGCAGTGCCTCGCCACGCTACGAGCAGTACTTC
TRBV6-1,.,TRBJ2-2,TRBD2,CASSEQWAGGEDGELFF,TGTGCCAGCAGTGAACAGTGGGCGGGGGGAGAGGACGGGGAGCTGTTTTTT
TRBV5-4,.,TRBJ2-1,TRBD2,CASSPLAGVAYNEQFF,TGTGCCAGCAGCCCGTTGGCGGGAGTAGCCTACAATGAGCAGTTCTTC
TRBV7-2,.,TRBJ2-4,TRBD1,CASSLGLWDSLNF,TGTGCCAGCAGCTTAGGGTTATGGGACAGCCTCAATTTC
TRBV5-1,.,TRBJ2-2,TRBD2,CASSLTSANTGELFF,TGCGCCAGCAGCTTGACTAGCGCGAACACCGGGGAGCTGTTTTTT
TRBV7-2,.,TRBJ2-5,TRBD2,CASSFSGGRSRETQYF,TGTGCCAGCAGCTTCTCCGGCGGGAGGTCGCGGGAGACCCAGTACTTC
TRBV6-2/TRBV6-3,.,TRBJ1-4,.,CASSTDSIGREKLFF,TGTGCCAGCAGCACCGACTCGATTGGGCGCGAAAAACTGTTTTTT
TRBV14,once,TRBJ1-6,TRBD1,CASSQEQGNNSPLHF,TGTGCCAGCAGCCAAGAACAGGGGAATAATTCACCCCTCCACTTT
TRBV3-1/TRBV3-2,once,TRBJ2-1,.,CASSPAPGVVYDNEQFF,TGTGCCAGCAGCCCCGCCCCCGGAGTTGTCTATGACAATGAGCAGTTCTTC
TRBV5-5,.,TRBJ1-5,.,CASRAAGTGSPQHF,TGTGCCAGCAGAGCTGCCGGGACGGGTTCGCCCCAGCATTTT
TRBV3-1/TRBV3-2,.,TRBJ2-2,TRBD2,CASSQVRASAGGRTGELFF,TGTGCCAGCAGCCAAGTTCGGGCTTCCGCGGGAGGGCGTACCGGGGAGCTGTTTTTT
TRBV6-5,.,TRBJ2-4,.,CASKRRDIQYF,TGTGCCAGCAAGCGGAGAGACATTCAGTACTTC
TRBV12-3/TRBV12-4,.,TRBJ2-7,TRBD2,CASGLAGVDEQYF,TGTGCCAGCGGACTAGCGGGAGTGGACGAGCAGTACTTC
TRBV3-1/TRBV3-2,few,TRBJ2-5,.,CASSQLGETQYF,TGTGCCAGCAGCCAATTGGGGGAGACCCAGTACTTC
TRBV29-1,.,TRBJ2-5,.,CSVGLARGDQETQYF,TGCAGCGTTGGGTTGGCCCGTGGGGACCAAGAGACCCAGTACTTC
TRBV4-2,.,TRBJ2-2,TRBD2,CASSQDRGRGNTGELFF,TGTGCCAGCAGCCAAGATCGCGGGAGGGGAAACACCGGGGAGCTGTTTTTT
TRBV28,.,TRBJ2-2,TRBD1,CASRGGTGGQSGELFF,TGTGCCAGCAGGGGTGGGACAGGGGGCCAATCCGGGGAGCTGTTTTTT
TRBV11-2,.,TRBJ2-1,.,CASSFGVSDEQFF,TGTGCCAGCAGCTTTGGGGTCAGTGATGAGCAGTTCTTC
TRBV19,.,TRBJ2-1,.,CASSITKLVLEQFF,TGTGCCAGTAGTATAACTAAACTAGTTCTTGAGCAGTTCTTC
TRBV11-2,few,TRBJ2-3,.,CASSRTPAWNTQYF,TGTGCCAGCAGCCGCACGCCAGCGTGGAATACGCAGTATTTT
TRBV9,.,TRBJ1-6,.,CASSVESSYNSPLHF,TGTGCCAGCAGCGTAGAAAGCTCCTATAATTCACCCCTCCACTTT
TRBV28,few,TRBJ1-4,.,CASSSAATNEKLFF,TGTGCCAGCAGTTCGGCAGCAACTAATGAAAAACTGTTTTTT
TRBV30,.,TRBJ1-4,.,CAWSGWDGEKLFF,TGTGCCTGGAGTGGGTGGGACGGTGAAAAACTGTTTTTT
TRBV12-5,.,TRBJ2-1,TRBD2,CASGSSGRDEQFF,TGTGCTAGTGGCTCTAGCGGGAGAGATGAGCAGTTCTTC
TRBV10-1,once,TRBJ1-1,.,CASSEGLNTEAFF,TGCGCCAGCAGCGAAGGGCTGAACACTGAAGCTTTCTTT
TRBV1,.,TRBJ2-3,.,CAKGDLPSDTQYF,TGCGCAAAGGGGGACCTTCCGTCAGATACGCAGTATTTT
TRBV10-2,once,TRBJ2-1,TRBD2,CASSESSTVGREGRNNEQFF,TGCGCCAGCAGTGAATCCTCGACAGTCGGGAGGGAGGGCAGGAACAATGAGCAGTTCTTC
TRBV6-1,.,TRBJ2-7,.,CASSEARTTQQYF,TGTGCCAGCAGTGAAGCACGGACTACACAGCAGTACTTC
TRBV4-1,few,TRBJ1-1,.,CASSQLNTEAFF,TGCGCCAGCAGCCAACTGAACACTGAAGCTTTCTTT
TRBV4-3,.,TRBJ1-1,.,CASSQGPNTEAFF,TGCGCCAGCAGCCAGGGACCGAACACTGAAGCTTTCTTT
TRBV7-9,few,TRBJ2-1,TRBD1,CASSYGQGINNEQFF,TGTGCCAGCAGCTATGGACAGGGGATTAACAATGAGCAGTTCTTC
TRBV5-1,.,TRBJ2-1,.,CASSLDLGGNYNEQFF,TGCGCCAGCAGCTTGGATTTAGGAGGTAACTACAATGAGCAGTTCTTC
TRBV7-3,.,TRBJ2-5,.,CASSPRRGETQYF,TGTGCCAGCAGCCCCCGGCGTGGGGAGACCCAGTACTTC
TRBV7-2,once,TRBJ2-7,TRBD1,CASSLASARGSTYEQYF,TGTGCCAGCAGCTTAGCGTCTGCCAGGGGGTCTACCTACGAGCAGTACTTC
TRBV4-2,few,TRBJ2-7,.,CASSLTRDNSYEQYF,TGTGCCAGCAGCCTCACCCGGGACAACTCCTACGAGCAGTACTTC
TRBV28,.,TRBJ1-3,.,CASSLPRGAGGNTIYF,TGTGCCAGCAGTTTACCCCGGGGGGCTGGTGGAAACACCATATATTTT
TRBV18,.,TRBJ1-3,.,CASSPIGVTAGNTIYF,TGTGCCAGCTCACCAATAGGGGTGACAGCTGGAAACACCATATATTTT
TRBV6-1,.,TRBJ1-4,.,CASSDSPPTNEKLFF,TGTGCCAGCAGTGACAGCCCGCCGACTAATGAAAAACTGTTTTTT
TRBV7-2,.,TRBJ2-7,.,CASSFGSSYEQYF,TGTGCCAGCAGCTTCGGGTCGTCCTACGAGCAGTACTTC
TRBV18,.,TRBJ1-4,.,CASSPVQDNEKLFF,TGTGCCAGCTCACCAGTGCAGGATAATGAAAAACTGTTTTTT
TRBV6-1,.,TRBJ1-5,.,CASSEPTGRTQHF,TGTGCCAGCAGTGAACCAACCGGGAGGACCCAGCATTTT
TRBV2,few,TRBJ1-1,.,CASSYDWNTEAFF,TGTGCCAGCAGCTATGACTGGAACACTGAAGCTTTCTTT
TRBV5-5,.,TRBJ2-7,.,CASSMDPTYALYEQYF,TGTGCCAGCAGCATGGACCCGACCTATGCCCTCTACGAGCAGTACTTC
TRBV2,.,TRBJ1-5,.,CASSPDQVQPQHF,TGTGCCAGCAGCCCCGACCAGGTTCAGCCCCAGCATTTT
TRBV11-2,.,TRBJ2-3,TRBD2,CASSYLAGGPVDTQYF,TGTGCCAGCAGCTACCTAGCGGGAGGGCCGGTGGATACGCAGTATTTT
TRBV3-1/TRBV3-2,.,TRBJ2-3,TRBD2,CASSLLLAGVETDTQYF,TGTGCCAGCAGCCTTCTACTAGCGGGAGTGGAGACAGATACGCAGTATTTT
TRBV7-9,.,TRBJ2-1,.,CASSFRSPGAGDEQFF,TGTGCCAGCAGCTTCAGATCCCCTGGTGCGGGCGATGAGCAGTTCTTC
TRBV7-3,.,TRBJ2-5,.,CASSSTGEETQYF,TGTGCCAGCAGCTCCACGGGGGAAGAGACCCAGTACTTC